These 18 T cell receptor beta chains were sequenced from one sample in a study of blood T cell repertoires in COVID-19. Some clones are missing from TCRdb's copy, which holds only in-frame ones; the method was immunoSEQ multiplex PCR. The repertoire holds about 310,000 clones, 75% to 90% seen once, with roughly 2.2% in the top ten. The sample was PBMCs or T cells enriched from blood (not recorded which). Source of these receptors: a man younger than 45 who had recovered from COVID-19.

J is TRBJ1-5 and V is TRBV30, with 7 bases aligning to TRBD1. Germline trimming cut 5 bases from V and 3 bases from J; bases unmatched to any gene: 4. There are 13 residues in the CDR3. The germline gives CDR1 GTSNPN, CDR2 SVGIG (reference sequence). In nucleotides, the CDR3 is TGTGCCTGGGCACAGGGGAACAATCAGCCCCAGCATTTT. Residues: CAWAQGNNQPQHF.

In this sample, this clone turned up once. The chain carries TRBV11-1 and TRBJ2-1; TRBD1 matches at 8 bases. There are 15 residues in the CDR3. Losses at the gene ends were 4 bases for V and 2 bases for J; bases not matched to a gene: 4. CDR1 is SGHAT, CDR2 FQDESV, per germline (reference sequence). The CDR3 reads CASSSRQGTYNEQFF. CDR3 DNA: TGTGCCAGCAGCTCCCGACAGGGGACCTACAATGAGCAGTTCTTC.

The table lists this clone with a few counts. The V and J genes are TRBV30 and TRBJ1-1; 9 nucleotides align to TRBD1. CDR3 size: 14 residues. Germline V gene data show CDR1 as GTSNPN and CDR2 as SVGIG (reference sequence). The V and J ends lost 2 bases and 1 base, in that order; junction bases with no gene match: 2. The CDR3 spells CAWSPGQGNTEAFF. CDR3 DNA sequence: TGTGCCTGGAGTCCGGGACAGGGGAACACTGAAGCTTTCTTT.

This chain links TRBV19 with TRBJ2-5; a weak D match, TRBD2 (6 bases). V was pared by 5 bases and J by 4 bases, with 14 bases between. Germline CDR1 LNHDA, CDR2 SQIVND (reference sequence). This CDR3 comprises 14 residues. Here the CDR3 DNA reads TGTGCCAGTAGTCCTCCGGGGGTTCCAGAGACCCAGTACTTC. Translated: CASSPPGVPETQYF.

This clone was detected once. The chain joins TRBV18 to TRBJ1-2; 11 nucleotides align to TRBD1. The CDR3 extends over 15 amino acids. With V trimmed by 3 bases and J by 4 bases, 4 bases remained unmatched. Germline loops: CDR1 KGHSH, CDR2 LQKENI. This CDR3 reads CASSPGQGARYGYTF. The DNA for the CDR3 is TGTGCCAGCTCACCCGGACAGGGGGCGCGCTATGGCTACACCTTC.

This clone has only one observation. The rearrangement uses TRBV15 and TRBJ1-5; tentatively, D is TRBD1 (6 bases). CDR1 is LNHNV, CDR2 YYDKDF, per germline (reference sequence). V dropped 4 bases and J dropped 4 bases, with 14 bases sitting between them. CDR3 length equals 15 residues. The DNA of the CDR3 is TGTGCCACCAGCACCGACAGGTTCGTAAATCAGCCCCAGCATTTT. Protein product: CATSTDRFVNQPQHF.

The CDR3 spells CASSPGVRMNTEAFF. DNA for the CDR3: TGTGCCAGCAGTCCAGGGGTCCGAATGAACACTGAAGCTTTCTTT. The chain couples TRBV27 to TRBJ1-1, with a possible D match to TRBD1 (6 bases). This CDR3 spans 15 amino acids. V lost 5 bases and J 0 bases, leaving 13 bases between the germline ends. Looked up from germline, CDR1 is MNHEY and CDR2 is SMNVEV (reference sequence).

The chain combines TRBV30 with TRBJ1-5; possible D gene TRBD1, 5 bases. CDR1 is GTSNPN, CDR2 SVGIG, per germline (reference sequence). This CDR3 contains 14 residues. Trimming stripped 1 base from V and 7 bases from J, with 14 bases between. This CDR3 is CAWSEGTSEQPQHF. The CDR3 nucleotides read TGTGCCTGGAGTGAGGGGACTTCTGAGCAGCCCCAGCATTTT.

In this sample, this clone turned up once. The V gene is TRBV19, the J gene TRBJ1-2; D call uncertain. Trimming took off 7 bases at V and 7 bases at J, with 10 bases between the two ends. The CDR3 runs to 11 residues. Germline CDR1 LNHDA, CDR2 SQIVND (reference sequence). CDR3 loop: CASNGAGGYTF. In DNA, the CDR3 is TGTGCCAGTAATGGAGCGGGTGGCTACACCTTC.

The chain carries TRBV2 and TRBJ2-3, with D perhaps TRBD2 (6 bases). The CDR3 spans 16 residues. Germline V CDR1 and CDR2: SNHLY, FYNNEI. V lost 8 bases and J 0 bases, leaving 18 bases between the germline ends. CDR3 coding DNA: TGTGCCAGCTCCCGGGGGACTGCGGATAGCACAGATACGCAGTATTTT. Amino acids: CASSRGTADSTDTQYF.

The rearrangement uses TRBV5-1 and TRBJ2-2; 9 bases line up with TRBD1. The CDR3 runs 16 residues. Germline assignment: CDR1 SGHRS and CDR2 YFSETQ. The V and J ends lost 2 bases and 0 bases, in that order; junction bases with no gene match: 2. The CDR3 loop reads CASSLRTGANTGELFF. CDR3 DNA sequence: TGCGCCAGCAGCTTACGGACAGGGGCGAACACCGGGGAGCTGTTTTTT.

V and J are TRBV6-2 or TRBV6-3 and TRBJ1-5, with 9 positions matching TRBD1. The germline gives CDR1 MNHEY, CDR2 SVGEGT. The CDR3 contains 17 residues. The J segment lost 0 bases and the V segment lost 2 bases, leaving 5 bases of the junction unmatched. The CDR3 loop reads CASSYDRQGVSNQPQHF. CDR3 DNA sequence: TGTGCCAGCAGTTACGATCGACAGGGGGTTAGCAATCAGCCCCAGCATTTT.

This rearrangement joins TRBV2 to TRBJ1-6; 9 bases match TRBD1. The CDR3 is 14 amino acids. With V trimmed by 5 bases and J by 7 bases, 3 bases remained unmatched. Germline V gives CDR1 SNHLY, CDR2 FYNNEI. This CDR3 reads CASSPTGGNSPLHF. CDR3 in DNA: TGTGCCAGCAGTCCGACAGGGGGGAATTCACCCCTCCACTTT.

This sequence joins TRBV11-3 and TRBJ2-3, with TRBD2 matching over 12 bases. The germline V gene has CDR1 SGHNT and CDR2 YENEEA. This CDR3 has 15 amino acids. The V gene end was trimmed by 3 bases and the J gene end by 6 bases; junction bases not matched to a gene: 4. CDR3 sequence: CASSFTSGGTDTQYF. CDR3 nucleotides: TGTGCCAGCAGCTTTACTAGCGGGGGGACCGATACGCAGTATTTT.

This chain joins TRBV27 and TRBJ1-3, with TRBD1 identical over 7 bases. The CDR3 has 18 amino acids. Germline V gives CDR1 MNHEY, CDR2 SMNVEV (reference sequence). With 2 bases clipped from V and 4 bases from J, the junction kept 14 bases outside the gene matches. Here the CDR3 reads CASSLGGPNRGLGNTIYF. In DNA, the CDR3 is TGTGCCAGCAGTTTAGGGGGACCGAACAGGGGACTGGGAAACACCATATATTTT.

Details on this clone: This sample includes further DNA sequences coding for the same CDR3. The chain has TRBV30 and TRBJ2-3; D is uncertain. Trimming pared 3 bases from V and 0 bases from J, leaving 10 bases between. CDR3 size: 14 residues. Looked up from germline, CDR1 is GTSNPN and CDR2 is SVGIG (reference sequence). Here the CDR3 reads CAWRPTGSTDTQYF. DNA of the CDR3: TGTGCCTGGAGGCCGACTGGAAGCACAGATACGCAGTATTTT.

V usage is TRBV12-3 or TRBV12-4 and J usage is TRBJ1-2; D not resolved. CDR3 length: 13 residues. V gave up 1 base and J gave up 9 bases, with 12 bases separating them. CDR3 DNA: TGTGCCAGCAGTTTAGTGAGAAGCTCTAGCTACACCTTC. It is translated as CASSLVRSSSYTF.

The CDR3 here is CASSLTPGQGDYGYTF. DNA for the CDR3: TGCGCCAGCAGCTTAACGCCGGGACAGGGGGACTATGGCTACACCTTC. The genes are TRBV5-1 and TRBJ1-2, with 11 bases identical to TRBD1. The CDR3 runs to 16 residues. With 2 bases clipped from V and 3 bases from J, the junction kept 6 bases outside the gene matches. The germline V gene encodes CDR1 SGHRS and CDR2 YFSETQ.